A selection of T cell receptor beta chains follows, all from one sample in a study of blood T cell repertoires in COVID-19. Sequenced by immunoSEQ multiplex PCR; TCRdb stores in-frame clones only, minus some. In the table there are around 230,000 clones, roughly 91% of which are singletons. Sequences were obtained from PBMCs or T cells enriched from blood (not recorded which). These receptors were collected from a woman aged 25 to 39 with acute COVID-19. The CDR3 runs from the conserved cysteine through the conserved F or W. Each record gives: V gene, CDR3 length, J gene, CDR3 protein.

TRBV30	14	TRBJ2-1	CAWSVEGRGDEQFF
TRBV5-1	16	TRBJ1-3	CASSIVTGDSGNTIYF
TRBV3-1/TRBV3-2	16	TRBJ2-3	CASSPSASGGTDTQYF
TRBV10-3	15	TRBJ2-1	CAIRSWDRVGNEQFF
TRBV4-3	16	TRBJ2-2	CASSRGLGGLTGELFF
TRBV25-1	16	TRBJ2-1	CASSEYRQGPYNEQFF
TRBV6-4	18	TRBJ2-7	CASSDAMPDGTGMDEQYF
TRBV2	15	TRBJ1-2	CASSDRWRTDYGYTF
TRBV5-1	12	TRBJ1-2	CASSLDGYGYTF
TRBV7-2	13	TRBJ1-1	CASSLVSEAEAFF
TRBV9	15	TRBJ1-1	CASSVAGTWNTEAFF
TRBV9	14	TRBJ1-5	CASSVGRGSQPQHF
TRBV19	15	TRBJ2-7	CASSTSPGTSYEQYF
TRBV24-1	13	TRBJ1-2	CATSPTGSGGYTF
TRBV18	16	TRBJ1-3	CASSPRELSSGNTIYF
TRBV19	15	TRBJ2-1	CASSTSGGAGNEQFF
TRBV9	11	TRBJ2-3	CASSSGDTQYF
TRBV13	16	TRBJ2-7	CASSVQTGTWSYEQYF
TRBV7-2	15	TRBJ1-5	CASSLGRRSNQPQHF
TRBV4-3	16	TRBJ2-1	CASSQAWTGVIHEQFF
TRBV9	16	TRBJ2-2	CASSARLAENTGELFF
TRBV2	13	TRBJ1-1	CASSGDRNTEAFF
TRBV15	13	TRBJ1-2	CATRTTANYGYTF
TRBV4-1	15	TRBJ2-7	CASRLSGGTSYEQYF
TRBV7-9	15	TRBJ2-2	CASSQLSEYTGELFF
TRBV7-9	15	TRBJ1-2	CASSLGGGANYGYTF